The rows below give T cell receptor beta chains drawn from one sample of a study of PD-1 blockade in classical Hodgkin lymphoma. Method: immunoSEQ multiplex PCR; TCRdb's copy keeps in-frame clones and lacks some. The data show about 7,800 clones, about 86% seen once. The sequenced sample was CD8+ T cells from blood, obtained at baseline. Receptors originate from a human donor with classical Hodgkin lymphoma. Both conserved end residues are part of each CDR3. Fields, in order: CDR3 length, J gene, V gene, D gene, clone size, CDR3 DNA, CDR3 protein. D genes are given only for firm matches. Not every row has a clone size; where given, it reads once, few, many or a size class.

>13|TRBJ2-6|TRBV5-5|.|.
TGTGCCAGCAGCCTAGACAGGACGAACGTCCTGACTTTC
CASSLDRTNVLTF
>14|TRBJ2-7|TRBV16|.|.
TGTGCCAGCAGCCAGAGGGTCCGCTCCTACGAGCAGTACTTC
CASSQRVRSYEQYF
>14|TRBJ1-2|TRBV19|.|few
TGTGCCAGTAGTCTCCTGGAGGGGTACTATGGCTACACCTTC
CASSLLEGYYGYTF
>13|TRBJ2-1|TRBV4-1|.|.
TGCGCCAGCAGCCAAGTCGGCTACAATGAGCAGTTCTTC
CASSQVGYNEQFF
>12|TRBJ2-7|TRBV27|TRBD2|.
TGTGCCAGCAGTTTGGGGGGGAACGAGCAGTACTTC
CASSLGGNEQYF
>16|TRBJ2-7|TRBV7-9|TRBD1|.
TGTGCCAGCAGCTCCCAACGGACAGGGAAAGGCTACGAGCAGTACTTC
CASSSQRTGKGYEQYF
>15|TRBJ2-5|TRBV29-1|TRBD2|.
TGCAGCGTTGAAACCGGACTAGTGAGACAAGAGACCCAGTACTTC
CSVETGLVRQETQYF
>11|TRBJ1-1|TRBV20-1|.|.
TGCAGTGCTAGGGACGTCGGCGGAGCTTTCTTT
CSARDVGGAFF
>14|TRBJ2-7|TRBV25-1|TRBD1|.
TGTGCCAGCAGTGAGGAGGACAGGGGCTACGAGCAGTACTTC
CASSEEDRGYEQYF
>16|TRBJ2-7|TRBV11-2|TRBD2|.
TGTGCCAGCAGCTTAGGGTTGGGAGGGGTTCTTTCCGAGCAGTACTTC
CASSLGLGGVLSEQYF
>15|TRBJ2-1|TRBV5-6|TRBD1|once
TGTGCCAGCAGCTTCATGGCACAGGGGGTTGATGAGCAGTTCTTC
CASSFMAQGVDEQFF
>16|TRBJ2-1|TRBV5-4|TRBD2|.
TGTGCCAGCAGCTTGGGCAATGCGGGAGGGCTTCATGAGCAGTTCTTC
CASSLGNAGGLHEQFF
>17|TRBJ2-1|TRBV9|TRBD2|once
TGTGCCAGCAGCGTAGATTGGCTAGCGGGAGGGATTAATGAGCAGTTCTTC
CASSVDWLAGGINEQFF
>16|TRBJ2-1|TRBV4-2|TRBD2|.
TGTGCCAGCAGCCAAGACGCCGGGGGGGCCTACAATGAGCAGTTCTTC
CASSQDAGGAYNEQFF
>13|TRBJ2-7|TRBV2|TRBD2|.
TGTGCCAGCCTCAGCGGGAGTTCGCGCGAGCAGTACTTC
CASLSGSSREQYF
>12|TRBJ2-1|TRBV19|.|once
TGTGCCAGTAGTATTCACGACAATGAGCAGTTCTTC
CASSIHDNEQFF
>15|TRBJ2-1|TRBV9|.|.
TGTGCCAGCAGCGCATCGGGATTCTCCTACAATGAGCAGTTCTTC
CASSASGFSYNEQFF
>15|TRBJ2-5|TRBV5-8|TRBD1|.
TGTGCCAGCAGCTTGGGGGACAGACTCCAAGAGACCCAGTACTTC
CASSLGDRLQETQYF
>13|TRBJ2-7|TRBV6-5|.|.
TGTGCCAGCAGTTTTGGACAGCTCTACGAGCAGTACTTC
CASSFGQLYEQYF
>15|TRBJ1-5|TRBV19|TRBD1|once
TGTGCCAGTAGTATTTGGGACAGGGGGAATCAGCCCCAGCATTTT
CASSIWDRGNQPQHF
>16|TRBJ1-5|TRBV2|.|.
TGTGCCAGCAGTGATGGCCCAGGAGTACTCCTCCAGCCCCAGCATTTT
CASSDGPGVLLQPQHF
>15|TRBJ2-7|TRBV2|.|.
TGTGCCAGCAGTGACCCTAGCCGACACTCCTACGAGCAGTACTTC
CASSDPSRHSYEQYF
>17|TRBJ2-7|TRBV28|TRBD1|.
TGTGCCAGCAGTACTTGGCCTGGGACAGAGAGTCCGCACGAGCAGTACTTC
CASSTWPGTESPHEQYF
>11|TRBJ2-1|TRBV6-5|.|.
TGTGCCAGCAGTCACGGCCTAGAGAAGTTCTTC
CASSHGLEKFF
>20|TRBJ2-5|TRBV5-1|TRBD2|few
TGCGCCAGCAGCTACACCTCCCCCGAGGCAGCTAGCGGGGAGTGGGTGACCCAGTACTTC
CASSYTSPEAASGEWVTQYF
>13|TRBJ2-1|TRBV28|.|.
TGTGCCAGCAGTTTAGGACGGAACAATGAGCAGTTCTTC
CASSLGRNNEQFF
>16|TRBJ2-1|TRBV27|TRBD2|.
TGTGCCAGCAGTTTAATCGGGGGAGGGTTTGTCAATGAGCAGTTCTTC
CASSLIGGGFVNEQFF
>13|TRBJ2-1|TRBV19|TRBD1|.
TGTGCCAGTAGTGGGACAGAGTACAATGAGCAGTTCTTC
CASSGTEYNEQFF
>14|TRBJ2-3|TRBV11-2|.|.
TGTGCCAGCAGCTTATGGGTCGAGTGGGATACGCAGTATTTT
CASSLWVEWDTQYF
>16|TRBJ2-1|TRBV19|.|.
TGTGCCAGTAGTATAGCTTCAAGAAGCTCCTACAATGAGCAGTTCTTC
CASSIASRSSYNEQFF
>11|TRBJ1-1|TRBV7-3|.|few
TGTGCCAGCAGCTTAGGGGGCGAGACTTTCTTT
CASSLGGETFF
>15|TRBJ2-5|TRBV4-1|TRBD1|.
TGCGCCAGCAGCCAATCAGGGGGCGGGAAGGAGACCCAGTACTTC
CASSQSGGGKETQYF
>14|TRBJ2-7|TRBV7-8|.|.
TGTGCCAGCAGCTTACCCTCCCGGGCCTACGAGCAGTACTTC
CASSLPSRAYEQYF
>13|TRBJ2-7|TRBV7-6|.|few
TGTGCCAGCAGCTTAGGGGAAATCTACGAGCAGTACTTC
CASSLGEIYEQYF
>14|TRBJ1-1|TRBV6-4|.|few
TGTGCCAGCAAAACGGACAGCTTCGGCACTGAAGCTTTCTTT
CASKTDSFGTEAFF
>15|TRBJ2-7|TRBV7-3|.|.
TGTGCCAGCAGCTTATCCCCGGCAGGCCCCTACGAGCAGTACTTC
CASSLSPAGPYEQYF
>13|TRBJ1-2|TRBV19|.|few
TGTGCCAGTAGTTTAGGGACCCACTATGGCTACACCTTC
CASSLGTHYGYTF
>15|TRBJ2-1|TRBV28|.|few
TGTGCCAGCAGTTTGGGTACCGGGGAGTACAATGAGCAGTTCTTC
CASSLGTGEYNEQFF
>15|TRBJ2-7|TRBV5-1|.|.
TGCGCCAGCAGCTTGGTTCCGGGGAGCTCCTACGAGCAGTACTTC
CASSLVPGSSYEQYF
>14|TRBJ2-7|TRBV28|TRBD1|few
TGTGCCAGCAGCTATGGGGACAGGGTGGGCGAGCAGTACTTC
CASSYGDRVGEQYF